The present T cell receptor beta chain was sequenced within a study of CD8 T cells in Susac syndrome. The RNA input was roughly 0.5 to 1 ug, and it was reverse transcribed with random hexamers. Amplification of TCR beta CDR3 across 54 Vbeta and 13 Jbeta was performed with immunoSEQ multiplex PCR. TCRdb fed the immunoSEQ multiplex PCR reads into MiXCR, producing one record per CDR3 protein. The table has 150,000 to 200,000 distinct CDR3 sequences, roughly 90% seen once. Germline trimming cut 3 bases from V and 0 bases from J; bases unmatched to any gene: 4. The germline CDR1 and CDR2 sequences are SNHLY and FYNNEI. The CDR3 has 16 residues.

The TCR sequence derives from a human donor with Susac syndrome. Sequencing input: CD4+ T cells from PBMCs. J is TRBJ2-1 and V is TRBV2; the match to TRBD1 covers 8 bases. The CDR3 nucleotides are TGTGCCAGCAGTGAGAGTACAGGGGGCTCCTACAATGAGCAGTTCTTC. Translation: CASSESTGGSYNEQFF.